What follows describes a single T cell receptor beta chain. Its antigen remains unidentified. Across several immunoSEQ plates, the genomic DNA of each subset was split evenly. Method: immunoSEQ multiplex PCR; TCRdb's copy keeps in-frame clones and lacks some. The table shows 1.5 million to 2.5 million clones, with about 95% occurring only once. The trim removed 6 bases at V and 5 bases at J, leaving 11 bases unmatched. Germline V CDR1 and CDR2: SGHTA, FQGNSA. The CDR3 covers 15 residues. As defined, naive CD8 cells were CD45RO-negative and positively selected for CCR7, with terminally differentiated effector memory CD45RA+ cells excluded. This sample was included in a study of shared clonotypes between healthy human individuals. Points from the study as a whole: Sorted-subset sequencing was shown by rarefaction to be incomplete despite large depth. It was observed that roughly 5.5% of naive CD4 clonotypes were shared across a handful of donors. On the whole, naive subsets had larger estimated richness than memory subsets had.

V is TRBV7-2 and J is TRBJ2-7, with 9 positions matching TRBD1. This TCR was recovered from a man between 18 and 29 years old in good health. Sequenced sample: naive CD8+ T cells sorted from blood. The CDR3 sequence: CASRSPGQGYDEQYF. CDR3 DNA sequence: TGTGCCAGCAGATCGCCGGGACAGGGTTACGACGAGCAGTACTTC.